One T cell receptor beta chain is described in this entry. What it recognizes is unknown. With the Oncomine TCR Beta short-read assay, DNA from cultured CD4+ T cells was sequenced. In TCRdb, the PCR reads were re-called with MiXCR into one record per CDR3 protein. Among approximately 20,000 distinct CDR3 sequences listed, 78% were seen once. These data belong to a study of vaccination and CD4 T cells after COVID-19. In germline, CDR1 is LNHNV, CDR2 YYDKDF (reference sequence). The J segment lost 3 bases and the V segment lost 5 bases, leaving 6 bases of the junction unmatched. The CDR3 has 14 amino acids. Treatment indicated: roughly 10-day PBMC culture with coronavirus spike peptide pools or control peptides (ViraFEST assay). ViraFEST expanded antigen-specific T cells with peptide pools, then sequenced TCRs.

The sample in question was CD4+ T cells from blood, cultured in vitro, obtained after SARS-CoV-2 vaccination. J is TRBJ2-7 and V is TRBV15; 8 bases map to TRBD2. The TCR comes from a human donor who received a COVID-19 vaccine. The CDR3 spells CATSSPGTSYEQYF. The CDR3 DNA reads TGTGCCACCAGCTCGCCCGGGACTAGCTACGAGCAGTACTTC.